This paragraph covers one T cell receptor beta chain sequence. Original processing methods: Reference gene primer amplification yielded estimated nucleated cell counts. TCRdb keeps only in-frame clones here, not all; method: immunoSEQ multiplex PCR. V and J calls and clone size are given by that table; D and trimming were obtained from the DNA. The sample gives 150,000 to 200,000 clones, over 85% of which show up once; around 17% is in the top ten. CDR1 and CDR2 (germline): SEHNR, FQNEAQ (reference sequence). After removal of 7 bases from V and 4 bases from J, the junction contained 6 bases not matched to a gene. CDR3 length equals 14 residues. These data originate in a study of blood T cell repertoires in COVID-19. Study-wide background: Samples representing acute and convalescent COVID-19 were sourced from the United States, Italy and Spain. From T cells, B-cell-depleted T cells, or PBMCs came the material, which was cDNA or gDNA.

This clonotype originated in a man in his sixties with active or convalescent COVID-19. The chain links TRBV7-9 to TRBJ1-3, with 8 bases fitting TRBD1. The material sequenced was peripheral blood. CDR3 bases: TGTGCCAGCATCGACAGGGGAGACGGAAACACCATATATTTT. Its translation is CASIDRGDGNTIYF.